This is a list of T cell receptor beta chains from one sample in a study of OX40 agonist ivuxolimab in advanced cancers. Here immunoSEQ multiplex PCR was the method, and the copy in TCRdb shows in-frame clones only, minus some. The sample records 65,000 to 80,000 clones, approximately 82% being singletons. This specimen was CD4+ or CD8+ T cells sorted from blood, taken in a trial of the OX40 agonist ivuxolimab. The receptor source for this set is an adult with an advanced solid tumor such as melanoma, head and neck, liver or kidney cancer. Each CDR3 is given with its conserved first and last residue. Each record gives: J gene, V gene, CDR3 protein.

J gene: TRBJ1-6
V gene: TRBV2
CDR3 protein: CASSEGDNSPLHF

J gene: TRBJ2-7
V gene: TRBV6-6
CDR3 protein: CASSYSSGRVGYEQYF

J gene: TRBJ1-4
V gene: TRBV5-1
CDR3 protein: CASRRPGGTNEKLFF

J gene: TRBJ2-4
V gene: TRBV5-1
CDR3 protein: CASSLEQGVMDIQYF

J gene: TRBJ2-1
V gene: TRBV2
CDR3 protein: CASSGRGSYNEQFF

J gene: TRBJ2-3
V gene: TRBV5-1
CDR3 protein: CASSPSTSGRHTDTQYF

J gene: TRBJ2-5
V gene: TRBV7-9
CDR3 protein: CASSLRQYYEETQYF

J gene: TRBJ2-1
V gene: TRBV5-1
CDR3 protein: CASSETGSDYNEQFF

J gene: TRBJ1-5
V gene: TRBV4-2
CDR3 protein: CASSQDGTGDQPQHF

J gene: TRBJ1-4
V gene: TRBV4-2
CDR3 protein: CASSTGEVGGTTNEKLFF

J gene: TRBJ2-7
V gene: TRBV28
CDR3 protein: CASSPGQGGEQYF

J gene: TRBJ1-5
V gene: TRBV10-3
CDR3 protein: CAISESAADGQPQHF

J gene: TRBJ1-2
V gene: TRBV10-1
CDR3 protein: CASTPSENYGYTF

J gene: TRBJ1-4
V gene: TRBV7-9
CDR3 protein: CASSRTGTGEKLFF

J gene: TRBJ2-1
V gene: TRBV7-3
CDR3 protein: CASSKRREGSSYNEQFF

J gene: TRBJ1-2
V gene: TRBV5-1
CDR3 protein: CASSLAGSLLGYGYTF

J gene: TRBJ1-4
V gene: TRBV5-1
CDR3 protein: CASSLVGGGNEKLFF

J gene: TRBJ1-1
V gene: TRBV11-3
CDR3 protein: CASSSLTGQAFF

J gene: TRBJ2-5
V gene: TRBV9
CDR3 protein: CASSVGTSGVQETQYF

J gene: TRBJ2-4
V gene: TRBV15
CDR3 protein: CATSRDSRAKNIQYF

J gene: TRBJ1-3
V gene: TRBV6-5
CDR3 protein: CASTRSGGNTIYF

J gene: TRBJ2-5
V gene: TRBV4-1
CDR3 protein: CASSQILLAGGPQETQYF

J gene: TRBJ2-3
V gene: TRBV7-2
CDR3 protein: CASSLVYGRATDTQYF

J gene: TRBJ1-2
V gene: TRBV10-2
CDR3 protein: CASSPGQGLYGYTF

J gene: TRBJ2-3
V gene: TRBV4-3
CDR3 protein: CASSQDPLGTSTDTQYF

J gene: TRBJ2-7
V gene: TRBV21-1
CDR3 protein: CASTSPPLTALAYEQYF

J gene: TRBJ2-3
V gene: TRBV5-1
CDR3 protein: CASSSALADTQYF

J gene: TRBJ2-2
V gene: TRBV12-5
CDR3 protein: CASGLVLVQEVGELFF

J gene: TRBJ2-7
V gene: TRBV28
CDR3 protein: CASMRGRVVSYEQYF

J gene: TRBJ1-2
V gene: TRBV30
CDR3 protein: CAWRGRGDTHNYGYTF

J gene: TRBJ1-2
V gene: TRBV28
CDR3 protein: CASTYRGGEVNYGYTF

J gene: TRBJ1-5
V gene: TRBV28
CDR3 protein: CASSPRTGGSNQPQHF

J gene: TRBJ1-2
V gene: TRBV5-1
CDR3 protein: CASSLDVGSGSYTF